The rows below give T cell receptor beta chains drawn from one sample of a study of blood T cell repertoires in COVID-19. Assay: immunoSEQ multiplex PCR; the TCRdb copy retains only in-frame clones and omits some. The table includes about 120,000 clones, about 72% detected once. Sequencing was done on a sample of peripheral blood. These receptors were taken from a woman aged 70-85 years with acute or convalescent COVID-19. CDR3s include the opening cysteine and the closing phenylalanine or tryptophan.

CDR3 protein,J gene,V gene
CASSIGVGYTF,TRBJ1-2,TRBV19
CASSFRGETEAFF,TRBJ1-1,TRBV5-1
CASSARGMGETQYF,TRBJ2-5,TRBV2
CATSRADSRNTEAFF,TRBJ1-1,TRBV15
CASSLSLGFGAGGYNEQFF,TRBJ2-1,TRBV7-9
CASSLGARGELFF,TRBJ2-2,TRBV12-3/TRBV12-4
CASSIGHNQPQHF,TRBJ1-5,TRBV19
CASSQTPQATQYF,TRBJ2-3,TRBV6-5
CASSPEIRGPNYGYTF,TRBJ1-2,TRBV7-6
CASSARLASYEQYF,TRBJ2-7,TRBV19
CASSKGLAGGSSYNEQFF,TRBJ2-1,TRBV7-9
CASSHRGGNTIYF,TRBJ1-3,TRBV12-3/TRBV12-4
CASSEHRLAGVAGELFF,TRBJ2-2,TRBV2
CASSLAAAGQGDLGYTF,TRBJ1-2,TRBV5-1
CASSTDREIQPQHF,TRBJ1-5,TRBV28
CASSYQGGTDTQYF,TRBJ2-3,TRBV5-4
CASSLVPGTGAYEQYF,TRBJ2-7,TRBV11-2
CASSGQGETQYF,TRBJ2-5,TRBV10-2
CAWSYTALNEKLFF,TRBJ1-4,TRBV30
CASSLEGARNSPLHF,TRBJ1-6,TRBV27
CASSAKPYQETQYF,TRBJ2-5,TRBV9
CASSLGDSVNEQFF,TRBJ2-1,TRBV11-2
CAISDDRSQPQHF,TRBJ1-5,TRBV10-3
CAISEGPSSYNSPLHF,TRBJ1-6,TRBV10-3
CASSHTGAYGYTF,TRBJ1-2,TRBV7-2
CASRPTGQPYEQYF,TRBJ2-7,TRBV28
CAWSGTTYEQYF,TRBJ2-7,TRBV30
CASSEAGQGLTDTQYF,TRBJ2-3,TRBV6-1
CAIHRGGQPQHF,TRBJ1-5,TRBV28
CASSLVSSSYGYTF,TRBJ1-2,TRBV7-8
CATTDGYNEQFF,TRBJ2-1,TRBV24-1
CASSIQDSYGYTF,TRBJ1-2,TRBV19
CATSRGQYQETQYF,TRBJ2-5,TRBV15
CASSLGTGNSPLHF,TRBJ1-6,TRBV7-2
CASSHDRSNQPQHF,TRBJ1-5,TRBV6-5
CASSPGATNEKLFF,TRBJ1-4,TRBV18
CASSPGGGLAKNIQYF,TRBJ2-4,TRBV18
CASSQYLELFF,TRBJ2-2,TRBV3-1/TRBV3-2
CASSPRQGSEAFF,TRBJ1-1,TRBV7-9
CASSGSPGGETQYF,TRBJ2-5,TRBV11-2
CAISERLDSNQPQHF,TRBJ1-5,TRBV10-3
CASSVQGPYGYTF,TRBJ1-2,TRBV9
CASSLGQGNTIYF,TRBJ1-3,TRBV5-1
CASTDWGTGDGYTF,TRBJ1-2,TRBV6-5
CASSDRARSEAFF,TRBJ1-1,TRBV2
CASSYWGGGYTF,TRBJ1-2,TRBV6-5
CAINPSSGSSYEQYF,TRBJ2-7,TRBV10-3
CASSFGGATDTQYF,TRBJ2-3,TRBV11-3
CASGRGSYEQYF,TRBJ2-7,TRBV12-5
CATGLAGGPGEQYF,TRBJ2-7,TRBV10-3
CASGIPQGASGANVLTF,TRBJ2-6,TRBV19
CASSLRGRGGTGELFF,TRBJ2-2,TRBV28
CASSVAPRLYEQFF,TRBJ2-1,TRBV9
CASSLASYNSPLHF,TRBJ1-6,TRBV5-1
CASSNRDRFNQPQHF,TRBJ1-5,TRBV19
CASSPPGLLNIGYTF,TRBJ1-2,TRBV18
CASRKDRAWESGYTF,TRBJ1-2,TRBV19
CASSQEQVAATNEKLFF,TRBJ1-4,TRBV4-3
CASSLGGGGLGTEAFF,TRBJ1-1,TRBV7-2